Following are 24 T cell receptor beta chains from one sample sequenced in a study of OX40 agonist ivuxolimab in advanced cancers. Some clones are missing from TCRdb's copy, which holds only in-frame ones; the method was immunoSEQ multiplex PCR. The sample lists about 110,000 clones, around nine tenths occurring once. This specimen consisted of CD4+ or CD8+ T cells sorted from blood, obtained in a trial of the OX40 agonist ivuxolimab. These receptors were obtained from an adult with an advanced solid tumor such as melanoma, head and neck, liver or kidney cancer.

The V and J genes are TRBV6-5 and TRBJ1-5, with D tentatively TRBD1 (6 bases). The germline gives CDR1 MNHEY, CDR2 SVGAGI. The CDR3 extends over 15 amino acids. V was shortened by 5 bases and J by 4 bases, with 15 bases between the two germline ends. The CDR3 loop reads CASSAGHLGNQPQHF. CDR3 nucleotides: TGTGCCAGCAGTGCGGGACACCTCGGGAATCAGCCCCAGCATTTT.

The CDR3 sequence: CATGQFQGAKNIQYF. DNA of the CDR3: TGTGCCACCGGACAGTTCCAGGGAGCCAAAAACATTCAGTACTTC. The chain has TRBV27 and TRBJ2-4; D perhaps matches TRBD1 (6 bases). The CDR3 has 15 residues. V was trimmed by 10 bases and J by 0 bases, leaving 16 bases between them. Germline V gene data show CDR1 as MNHEY and CDR2 as SMNVEV (reference sequence).

This clone occurred a few times. The CDR3 loop reads CASGAEAFF. The CDR3 region has the DNA TGTGCCAGCGGGGCCGAAGCTTTCTTT. The chain employs TRBV6-6 and TRBJ1-1; tentative D call: TRBD1 (5 bases). Trimming left V 8 bases short and J 8 bases short, with 6 bases between. Germline V CDR1 and CDR2: MNHNY, SVGAGI (reference sequence). The CDR3 spans 9 residues.

The chain combines TRBV7-2 with TRBJ1-2; 9 positions match TRBD1. Germline loops: CDR1 SGHTA, CDR2 FQGNSA. V was clipped by 4 bases and J by 6 bases; unmatched bases: 3. The CDR3 length is 13 residues. CDR3 region: CASSSGQGDGYTF. The CDR3 DNA follows: TGTGCCAGCAGCTCGGGACAGGGCGATGGCTACACCTTC.

In DNA, the CDR3 is TGTGCCATCAGTGACGGGACAGGGGAGCGAACTGAAGCTTTCTTT. Translation gives CAISDGTGERTEAFF. V usage is TRBV10-3 and J usage is TRBJ1-1; TRBD1 agrees at 10 bases. The CDR3 runs to 15 residues. J was trimmed by 5 bases and V by 3 bases; bases with no gene match: 6. Germline-derived CDR1 and CDR2 are ENHRY and SYGVKD.

The V call is TRBV5-1, the J call TRBJ2-5; 7 bases line up with TRBD1. With 5 bases clipped from V and 2 bases from J, the junction kept 9 bases outside the gene matches. The CDR3 extends over 15 amino acids. Germline V gene data show CDR1 as SGHRS and CDR2 as YFSETQ. The CDR3 coding sequence is TGCGCCAGCAGACTCCAGGGGGATCGGCAAGAGACCCAGTACTTC. As protein: CASRLQGDRQETQYF.

This chain connects TRBV7-9 to TRBJ1-2; the D is unclear. The CDR3 loop spans 14 amino acids. The germline V gene encodes CDR1 SEHNR and CDR2 FQNEAQ (reference sequence). V lost 4 bases, J lost 2 bases, and 11 bases lay in between. The CDR3, as DNA: TGTGCCAGCAGCTCCCCCTCCAGCAACTATGGCTACACCTTC. This translates into CASSSPSSNYGYTF.

The genes are TRBV21-1 and TRBJ1-4; the table calls TRBD1, which could not be checked here. TRBV21-1 is shown as a pseudogene. The CDR3 covers 15 residues. The CDR3 DNA reads TGTGCCAGCAGGAAAGGGGGGGACAGGAATGAAAAACTGTTTTTT. Translated: CASRKGGDRNEKLFF.

This sequence joins TRBV7-2 and TRBJ1-2, with D possibly matching TRBD1 (6 bases). Germline CDR1 is SGHTA and CDR2 is FQGNSA. The CDR3 covers 16 residues. V lost 3 bases and J lost 0, with 14 bases in between. The DNA of the CDR3 is TGTGCCAGCAGCTTGGGGGCTGGCAGGGCTAACTATGGCTACACCTTC. Translated: CASSLGAGRANYGYTF.

The V gene is TRBV9, the J gene TRBJ1-1, with 9 bases lining up with TRBD1. J lost 6 bases, V lost 1 base, and 4 bases had no gene match. The germline CDR1 and CDR2 sequences are SGDLS and YYNGEE. This CDR3 spans 14 amino acids. The CDR3: CASSVSGQGSEAFF. CDR3 DNA: TGTGCCAGCAGCGTATCCGGACAGGGGTCTGAAGCTTTCTTT.

Concerning this clone itself: Germline is not matched at one junction end, which may reflect a read error. The gene calls are TRBV7-7 and TRBJ2-7; D may be TRBD1 or TRBD2 (5 bases each). CDR1 SSHAT and CDR2 FNYEAQ come from the germline V gene (reference sequence). The CDR3 runs to 15 residues. CDR3 sequence (DNA): TGTGCTAGCAGCGTCGGTTCGGGGACCTCCTACGAGCAGTACTTC. It encodes CASSVGSGTSYEQYF.

The rearrangement joins TRBV28 to TRBJ1-6; D is possibly TRBD1 (5 bases). Trimming removed 5 bases at V and 0 bases at J, with 20 bases between. The CDR3 has 19 amino acids. The germline V gene encodes CDR1 MDHEN and CDR2 SYDVKM. CDR3 coding DNA: TGTGCCAGCAGTCCGGTCAGGGCATCCGACCGCTCCTATAATTCACCCCTCCACTTT. Protein sequence: CASSPVRASDRSYNSPLHF. The full variable domain, rest sourced from reference TRBV28 and TRBJ1-6, is DVKVTQSSRYLVKRTGEKVFLECVQDMDHENMFWYRQDPGLGLRLIYFSYDVKMKEKGDIPEGYSVSREKKERFSLILESASTNQTSMYLCASSPVRASDRSYNSPLHFGNGTRLTVT.

The rearrangement uses TRBV6-1 and TRBJ2-5; 9 bases line up with TRBD2. J gave up 2 bases and V 1 base, and 2 bases lay outside the gene matches. Germline V lookup: CDR1 MNHNS, CDR2 SASEGT. The CDR3 loop spans 15 amino acids. CDR3 sequence (DNA): TGTGCCAGCAGTGAAGGACTAGCGGCGCAAGAGACCCAGTACTTC. Protein: CASSEGLAAQETQYF.

The chain joins TRBV10-2 to TRBJ2-2, with 9 bases aligning to TRBD2. The germline V gene encodes CDR1 WSHSY and CDR2 SAAADI. V trimming: 6 bases; J trimming: 7 bases; junction bases outside the gene matches: 12. The length of the CDR3 is 16 residues. The CDR3: CASRASGGGAGGELFF. As DNA, the CDR3 is TGCGCCAGCAGAGCCTCCGGCGGGGGGGCCGGCGGGGAGCTGTTTTTT.

With respect to this clone: Additional DNA sequences in this sample encode the identical CDR3. The V gene is TRBV7-3, the J gene TRBJ2-5; 11 nucleotides line up with TRBD1. The CDR3 covers 15 residues. Germline CDR1 reads SGHTA; CDR2 reads FQGTGA. Germline trimming cut 5 bases from V and 4 bases from J; bases unmatched to any gene: 6. The CDR3 loop is CASSARTGGIETQYF. The CDR3 nucleotides read TGTGCCAGCAGCGCCAGGACAGGGGGCATAGAGACCCAGTACTTC.

This clone was picked up one time. The CDR3: CASSLDRTVGNTIYF. The CDR3 DNA reads as TGTGCCAGCAGCTTAGACAGGACCGTTGGAAACACCATATATTTT. The V call is TRBV5-4, the J call TRBJ1-3; D perhaps matches TRBD1 (6 bases). Trimming shortened V by 2 bases and J by 3 bases, and 12 bases separated the two germline ends. This CDR3 region has 15 residues. CDR1 is SGHNT, CDR2 YYREEE, per germline (reference sequence).

This clone was found once. The junction and the germline gene differ at one end; a read error may be behind it. This chain joins TRBV7-2 and TRBJ2-6; D might be TRBD2 (5 bases). Looked up from germline, CDR1 is SGHTA and CDR2 is FQGNSA. This CDR3 spans 15 amino acids. CDR3 DNA sequence: TGTGCCAGCAGCCCAGGAGGATCTGGAGCCAACGTCCTGACTTTC. Translating it yields CASSPGGSGANVLTF. The entire variable domain, with the rest obtained from reference TRBV7-2 and TRBJ2-6, is as follows: GAGVSQSPSNKVTEKGKDVELRCDPISGHTALYWYRQSLGQGLEFLIYFQGNSAPDKSGLPSDRFSAERTGGSVSTLTIQRTQQEDSAVYLCASSPGGSGANVLTFGAGSRLTVL.

The chain links TRBV18 to TRBJ2-7; 7 nucleotides line up with TRBD1. Germline CDR1 is KGHSH and CDR2 is LQKENI. V was pared by 0 bases and J by 0 bases, with 5 bases of the junction left unmatched. This CDR3 is 16 amino acids long. This chain's CDR3 is CASSPPLGQSSYEQYF. CDR3 DNA: TGTGCCAGCTCACCACCTCTGGGACAGAGCTCCTACGAGCAGTACTTC.

The chain links TRBV19 to TRBJ2-5; 10 positions match TRBD2. With V trimmed by 5 bases and J by 3 bases, 6 bases remained unmatched. Germline-derived CDR1 and CDR2 are LNHDA and SQIVND (reference sequence). This CDR3 spans 15 amino acids. The chain's CDR3 is CASSSVAGGEETQYF. The CDR3 region has the DNA TGTGCCAGTAGTTCGGTAGCGGGGGGAGAAGAGACCCAGTACTTC.

The V call is TRBV18, the J call TRBJ1-2; 10 bases align to TRBD1. CDR3 length: 13 amino acids. CDR1 and CDR2 from the germline V gene are KGHSH and LQKENI. V was pared by 9 bases and J by 7 bases, with 8 bases of the junction left unmatched. The CDR3 is CASRTGTGVGYTF. CDR3 sequence (DNA): TGTGCCAGTCGTACCGGGACAGGGGTTGGCTACACCTTC.

V gene TRBV27 combines with J gene TRBJ2-3; the D gene is possibly TRBD1 (5 bases). The germline V and J ends were trimmed by 2 bases and 1 base, with 13 bases remaining between them. CDR3 length: 16 residues. Germline V CDR1 and CDR2: MNHEY, SMNVEV (reference sequence). Here the CDR3 reads CASSLNWGAGTDTQYF. The CDR3 coding sequence is TGTGCCAGCAGTTTAAATTGGGGCGCCGGCACAGATACGCAGTATTTT.

The V call is TRBV2, the J call TRBJ1-2, with 7 bases fitting TRBD1. The CDR3 has 14 residues. Germline V gene lookup returns CDR1 SNHLY and CDR2 FYNNEI. Trimming at V came to 1 base and at J to 6 bases, leaving 5 bases not matched to a gene. CDR3 region: CASSEGQGGDGYTF. The CDR3, as DNA: TGTGCCAGCAGTGAAGGACAGGGCGGAGATGGCTACACCTTC.

The chain has TRBV7-9 and TRBJ2-3, with D unresolved. The ends were cut back, 4 bases at V and 4 bases at J, with 6 bases in the middle. Germline V lookup: CDR1 SEHNR, CDR2 FQNEAQ (reference sequence). The CDR3 is 12 residues long. The CDR3 DNA reads as TGTGCCAGCAGCTCCCGTCCAGATACGCAGTATTTT. It yields the protein CASSSRPDTQYF.

This chain connects TRBV18 to TRBJ1-1, with D hard to call. From germline, CDR1 is KGHSH and CDR2 LQKENI. The germline V and J ends were trimmed by 4 bases and 2 bases, with 8 bases remaining between them. This CDR3 contains 13 residues. CDR3 bases: TGTGCCAGCTCACGTGGACTTAACACTGAAGCTTTCTTT. Translating gives CASSRGLNTEAFF.